This T cell receptor beta chain originates from a study of shared clonotypes between healthy human individuals. Study overall: For every donor, three CD4 naive, three CD4 memory, two CD8 naive and one CD8 memory plates were used.

This CDR3 is 15 amino acids long. After removal of 4 bases from V and 4 bases from J, the junction contained 4 bases not matched to a gene. Germline V gene data show CDR1 as SGHRS and CDR2 as YFSETQ. Using immunoSEQ multiplex PCR, the repertoire was profiled, and TCRdb retains in-frame clones only, with some absent. The data show 600,000 to 750,000 clones, about nine tenths seen once. The sequencing input was memory CD8+ T cells from PBMCs. Subset in this sample: CD45RO+ cells pooled with CCR7-negative TemRA cells. J is TRBJ2-1 and V is TRBV5-1, with 11 bases lining up with TRBD2. This sequence was found in a man between 18 and 35 years old in good health. Some clones in this sample may be carry-over from other donors' samples. DNA of the CDR3: TGCGCCAGCAGCGGGACTAGCGGATATTACAATGAGCAGTTCTTC. Translating gives CASSGTSGYYNEQFF.